The rows below give T cell receptor beta chains drawn from one sample of a study of cytomegalovirus exposure and HLA in healthy donors. Here immunoSEQ multiplex PCR was the method, and the copy in TCRdb shows in-frame clones only, minus some. The profile covers 150,000 to 200,000 clones, with approximately 80% appearing a single time and approximately 0.99% taken by the ten largest. The sample taken for sequencing was PBMCs. The receptors derive from a woman aged 40-49 years in good health and CMV-seronegative. Each CDR3 is given with its conserved first and last residue. A D gene is named only where the DNA matches it firmly. Rows may omit the clone size; those that give it use once, few, many or a size class.

d_call: TRBD1
clone_size: NA
j_call: TRBJ1-2
v_call: TRBV29-1
cdr3_nt: TGCAGCGTCGGACAGGACTATGGCTACACCTTC
cdr3_aa: CSVGQDYGYTF

d_call: NA
clone_size: NA
j_call: TRBJ1-1
v_call: TRBV10-1
cdr3_nt: TGCGCCTACCCCGAGGGGGGGACTAAAACTGAAGCTTTCTTT
cdr3_aa: CAYPEGGTKTEAFF

d_call: NA
clone_size: NA
j_call: TRBJ2-2
v_call: TRBV11-2
cdr3_nt: TGTGTCAGCAGCTTCTCCCCCAGCACCGGGGAGCTGTTTTTT
cdr3_aa: CVSSFSPSTGELFF

d_call: NA
clone_size: NA
j_call: TRBJ1-1
v_call: TRBV19
cdr3_nt: TGTGCCAGTAGGCCGGGACTCTATGACCCTGAAGCTTTCTTT
cdr3_aa: CASRPGLYDPEAFF

d_call: TRBD2
clone_size: NA
j_call: TRBJ2-5
v_call: TRBV11-1
cdr3_nt: TGTGCCAGCAGCTTAGGAGCAGGATTTAGCGGGAGGGCCGAAGAGACCCAGTACTTC
cdr3_aa: CASSLGAGFSGRAEETQYF

d_call: NA
clone_size: once
j_call: TRBJ1-2
v_call: TRBV6-1
cdr3_nt: TGTGCCAGCAGTGCTGCGAAGGGGTATGGCTACACCTTC
cdr3_aa: CASSAAKGYGYTF

d_call: TRBD2
clone_size: NA
j_call: TRBJ2-7
v_call: TRBV5-6
cdr3_nt: TGTGCCAGCAGCTGGCGGACTAGCGGGGGCTACGAGCAGTACTTC
cdr3_aa: CASSWRTSGGYEQYF

d_call: NA
clone_size: NA
j_call: TRBJ1-4
v_call: TRBV7-9
cdr3_nt: TGTGCCAGCAGCTTAGCAAAGGCCGGGGGGTTTGAAAAACTGTTTTTT
cdr3_aa: CASSLAKAGGFEKLFF

d_call: NA
clone_size: NA
j_call: TRBJ2-2
v_call: TRBV15
cdr3_nt: TGTGCCACCAGCAGGCGATGGGGACTCGTGAACACCGGGGAGCTGTTTTTT
cdr3_aa: CATSRRWGLVNTGELFF

d_call: NA
clone_size: NA
j_call: TRBJ1-5
v_call: TRBV19
cdr3_nt: TGTGCCAGTAGTATCTGGCAGGAACATCAGCCCCAGCATTTT
cdr3_aa: CASSIWQEHQPQHF